Below, 29 T cell receptor beta chains from the same sample are listed, as sequenced in a study of regulatory T cells in long-lasting Graves disease. Stated time point: newly diagnosed GD, antithyroid drugs for less than 3 months. Researchers made the TCR library from RNA that was extracted from PBMCs. Arm-PCR with iRepertoire HTBI primers amplified the CDR3 regions for these TCR beta libraries. A single record per CDR3 protein comes from TCRdb applying MiXCR to the multiplex PCR reads. The sample comprises about 450,000 distinct CDR3 sequences, about 17% of which are singletons, and over 8.5% rests with the top ten. These same records also appear under a second study, on T cells in Graves' hyperthyroidism and ophthalmopathy.

The sample in question was peripheral blood mononuclear cells (PBMCs), obtained at new diagnosis, from a patient treated with antithyroid drugs. The receptor set was obtained from a woman aged 25 to 45 with Graves disease.

This clonotype was counted many times. V and J are TRBV28 and TRBJ2-1; 8 nucleotides line up with TRBD2. V lost 4 bases to trimming and J lost 9 bases; unmatched junction nucleotides: 20. The CDR3 contains 18 residues. CDR1 and CDR2 (germline): MDHEN, SYDVKM. CDR3 nucleotides: TGTGCCAGCAGTTCACCGGGACTAGGGGCGTTGGGGTGGGTTGAGCAGTTCTTC. This translates into CASSSPGLGALGWVEQFF.

This clonotype has a single count. This may arise from a read error, as a much more abundant clone is one base away. The chain joins TRBV3-1 to TRBJ2-1, with 12 bases that match TRBD2. This CDR3 region has 16 residues. Germline loops: CDR1 LGHDT, CDR2 YNNKEL (reference sequence). This CDR3 reads CASGQVRLAGVTEQFF. DNA for the CDR3: TGTGCCAGCGGCCAAGTTAGACTAGCGGGAGTGACTGAGCAGTTCTTC.

This clonotype has more than one count but fewer than ten. V is TRBV18 and J is TRBJ1-2; 7 nucleotides line up with TRBD1. The V and J ends lost 4 bases and 5 bases, in that order; junction bases with no gene match: 7. The germline V gene has CDR1 KGHSH and CDR2 LQKENI. This CDR3 has 14 amino acids. The CDR3 DNA follows: TGTGCCAGCTCACTTGACAGGGCGGGATATGGCTACACCTTC. It is translated as CASSLDRAGYGYTF.

The chain links TRBV29-1 to TRBJ1-1; no clear D gene. V was clipped by 0 bases and J by 0 bases, with 14 bases between them. Germline V gene sequence: CDR1 SQVTM, CDR2 ANQGSEA. The CDR3 runs 16 residues. CDR3 coding DNA: TGCAGCGTTGAAGATCGGCCCCGGTTCATGAACACTGAAGCTTTCTTT. Amino acid sequence: CSVEDRPRFMNTEAFF.

This clonotype was seen many times. CDR3 sequence: CASSSNRVGTGELFF. In nucleotides, the CDR3 is TGTGCCAGCAGCTCAAACAGGGTTGGGACCGGGGAGCTGTTTTTT. J is TRBJ2-2 and V is TRBV11-2; possible D gene TRBD1, 6 bases. The CDR3 loop spans 15 amino acids. V was trimmed by 4 bases and J by 5 bases, leaving 14 bases between them. Germline V CDR1 and CDR2: SGHAT, FQNNGV.

This clonotype has only a few counts. The CDR3 sequence is CASSPYVTGLTGNEQFF. Written as DNA, the CDR3 is TGTGCCAGCAGTCCCTACGTCACAGGTTTAACGGGCAATGAGCAGTTCTTC. The chain recombines TRBV28 with TRBJ2-1, with a tentative D call TRBD1 (5 bases). The V end was cut by 5 bases, the J end by 6 bases, with 23 bases between. Germline V gene sequence: CDR1 MDHEN, CDR2 SYDVKM. The CDR3 contains 17 residues.

This clonotype came up a few times. The rearrangement uses TRBV5-4 and TRBJ2-5, with 8 bases that match TRBD2. The CDR3 is 15 amino acids. Unmatched junction bases numbered 2, after V lost 0 bases and J lost 1 base. Per germline, CDR1 SGHNT and CDR2 YYREEE (reference sequence). CDR3 DNA sequence: TGTGCCAGCAGCTTGGCCGGGAGGGGCCAAGAGACCCAGTACTTC. Translation: CASSLAGRGQETQYF.

This clonotype was counted at least ten times. CDR3 bases: TGTGCCAGCAGCCCGACTAGCGGGAGGGCCACGACCTACGAGCAGTACTTC. The encoded protein is CASSPTSGRATTYEQYF. This chain uses TRBV5-4 with TRBJ2-7; 14 bases agree with TRBD2. The germline V gene has CDR1 SGHNT and CDR2 YYREEE (reference sequence). The V segment lost 4 bases and the J segment 2 bases; nucleotides outside the gene matches: 8. CDR3 length: 17 residues.

This clonotype occurred many times. The gene calls are TRBV5-1 and TRBJ2-1; 9 nucleotides line up with TRBD2. The V gene's germline CDR1 is SGHRS and CDR2 YFSETQ. The V segment lost 1 base and the J segment 6 bases; nucleotides outside the gene matches: 5. The CDR3 consists of 15 residues. DNA of the CDR3: TGCGCCAGCAGCTTGAGCCTAGCGGGAAGCAATGAGCAGTTCTTC. It yields the protein CASSLSLAGSNEQFF.

Many counts were recorded for this clonotype. The chain links TRBV28 to TRBJ1-5; 9 positions match TRBD1. The CDR3 has 13 residues. V lost 8 bases, J lost 2 bases, and 1 base stayed unmatched. Germline V gene sequence: CDR1 MDHEN, CDR2 SYDVKM. The CDR3 nucleotides are TGTGCCAGCCGGGACAGGGGCAATCAGCCCCAGCATTTT. Amino acids: CASRDRGNQPQHF. The variable domain in full, with the rest retrieved from reference TRBV28 and TRBJ1-5, is DVKVTQSSRYLVKRTGEKVFLECVQDMDHENMFWYRQDPGLGLRLIYFSYDVKMKEKGDIPEGYSVSREKKERFSLILESASTNQTSMYLCASRDRGNQPQHFGDGTRLSIL.

This clonotype occurred many times. V gene TRBV7-8 combines with J gene TRBJ2-2; 8 bases are shared with TRBD2. V gave up 1 base and J gave up 4 bases; unmatched junction bases: 8. This CDR3 region has 17 residues. The germline V gene has CDR1 SGHVS and CDR2 FQNEAQ. The CDR3 DNA follows: TGTGCCAGCAGCTTAGTGATCGGGAGGGCTAGCACCGGGGAGCTGTTTTTT. This gives the protein CASSLVIGRASTGELFF.

This clonotype showed up many times. The chain combines TRBV6-2 or TRBV6-3 with TRBJ2-1; 10 positions match TRBD2. CDR1 is MNHEY and CDR2 is SVGEGT in the germline V gene. There are 12 residues in the CDR3. V shed 8 bases and J 9 bases; nucleotides not matched to a gene: 4. This chain's CDR3 is CASATSGVEQFF. The CDR3 region has the DNA TGTGCCAGCGCTACTAGCGGGGTTGAGCAGTTCTTC.

V and J are TRBV9 and TRBJ2-7; tentatively, D is TRBD2 (6 bases). The length of the CDR3 is 15 residues. Germline V CDR1 and CDR2: SGDLS, YYNGEE. V lost 0 bases and J 6 bases, leaving 16 bases between the germline ends. This chain's CDR3 is CASSVAPTGEGEQYF. The CDR3 DNA follows: TGTGCCAGCAGCGTAGCCCCCACGGGAGAGGGCGAGCAGTACTTC.

This clonotype was detected ten times or more. The rearrangement links TRBV20-1 to TRBJ2-1, with TRBD2 as a possible D gene (6 bases). V lost 6 bases to trimming and J lost 6 bases, with 15 bases between them. The CDR3 runs to 13 residues. Germline-derived CDR1 and CDR2 are DFQATT and SNEGSKA (reference sequence). The CDR3 nucleotides are TGCAGTGCAAGGGAGGTTCGTTCCAATGAGCAGTTCTTC. Encoded protein: CSAREVRSNEQFF.

This clonotype came up a few times. V usage is TRBV4-2 and J usage is TRBJ2-7, with TRBD2 matching over 11 bases. The length of the CDR3 is 16 residues. Germline-derived CDR1 and CDR2 are LGHNA and YNFKEQ. Trimming removed 2 bases from V and 6 bases from J; junction bases left unmatched: 9. CDR3 protein: CASSQQGGLAGGEQYF. CDR3 sequence (DNA): TGTGCCAGCAGCCAACAAGGGGGGCTAGCGGGAGGCGAGCAGTACTTC.

This clonotype was recorded at least ten times. V usage is TRBV11-2 and J usage is TRBJ2-3; D might be TRBD2 (6 bases). CDR1 and CDR2 (germline): SGHAT, FQNNGV. V dropped 5 bases and J dropped 0 bases, with 15 bases sitting between them. The CDR3 runs 16 residues. CDR3 bases: TGTGCCAGCAGCCACCCTAGCGTTACTAGCACAGATACGCAGTATTTT. Its translation: CASSHPSVTSTDTQYF.

The table lists this clonotype with many counts. The CDR3 loop reads CSASGTIKYEQYF. The DNA of the CDR3 is TGCAGTGCTTCCGGGACCATTAAATACGAGCAGTACTTC. The J gene is TRBJ2-7, the V gene TRBV20-1; D tentatively fits TRBD1 or TRBD2 (5 bases each). The CDR3 totals 13 residues. V shed 5 bases and J shed 4 bases, with 15 bases lying between them. The germline V gene has CDR1 DFQATT and CDR2 SNEGSKA (reference sequence).

A few counts support this clonotype. The chain employs TRBV29-1 and TRBJ2-1, with 10 positions matching TRBD2. The V gene end was trimmed by 4 bases and the J gene end by 1 base; junction bases not matched to a gene: 10. This CDR3 is built from 17 residues. Germline values: CDR1 SQVTM, CDR2 ANQGSEA. This chain's CDR3 is CSVVPASSGSSYNEQFF. The CDR3 nucleotides read TGCAGCGTTGTTCCGGCGTCTAGCGGGAGTTCCTACAATGAGCAGTTCTTC.

This clonotype was picked up many times. The rearrangement joins TRBV7-9 to TRBJ2-7; TRBD1 agrees at 9 bases. This CDR3 spans 17 amino acids. Trimming cost V 1 base and J 1 base; bases outside gene matches: 8. The germline gives CDR1 SEHNR, CDR2 FQNEAQ (reference sequence). DNA for the CDR3: TGTGCCAGCAGCTTAGGTGGACAGGGGAAGCGATCCTACGAGCAGTACTTC. Residues: CASSLGGQGKRSYEQYF.

This clonotype showed up many times. The chain uses TRBV28 and TRBJ2-5, with 8 bases aligning to TRBD2. The V gene's germline CDR1 is MDHEN and CDR2 SYDVKM. Trimming removed 4 bases from V and 5 bases from J; junction bases left unmatched: 9. CDR3 length equals 15 residues. CDR3: CASSSGSGSFETQYF. The CDR3 DNA sequence: TGTGCCAGCAGTTCCGGGAGCGGGAGTTTCGAGACCCAGTACTTC.

This clonotype occurred a few times. This rearrangement joins TRBV7-3 to TRBJ1-5, with D hard to call. CDR3 size: 15 residues. Trimming cost V 1 base and J 5 bases, with 12 bases left between them. CDR1 is SGHTA, CDR2 FQGTGA, per germline. In nucleotides, the CDR3 is TGTGCCAGCAGCTTAATTTGTGGCAGGCATCAGCCCCAGCATTTT. Residues: CASSLICGRHQPQHF.

The chain joins TRBV4-1 to TRBJ2-4; D tentatively fits TRBD1 or TRBD2 (6 bases each). The CDR3 is 18 residues long. Germline CDR1 and CDR2: MGHRA and YSYEKL. V dropped 7 bases and J dropped 3 bases, with 25 bases sitting between them. The CDR3 loop reads CASKPRFTGGESKNIQYF. The CDR3 DNA sequence: TGCGCCAGCAAGCCAAGGTTCACCGGGGGCGAGAGCAAAAACATTCAGTACTTC.

The rearrangement uses TRBV29-1 and TRBJ1-4; 8 bases are a match to TRBD1. V was clipped by 6 bases and J by 7 bases; unmatched bases: 7. CDR3 length: 13 amino acids. Per the germline V gene, CDR1 is SQVTM and CDR2 is ANQGSEA. The CDR3 coding sequence is TGCAGCGTGCAACAGGGGGTTGGTGAAAAACTGTTTTTT. Translated, it gives CSVQQGVGEKLFF.

This clonotype was seen many times. The chain couples TRBV11-2 to TRBJ2-7; the D gene is possibly TRBD1 (6 bases). The CDR3 is 14 residues long. Trimming left V 5 bases short and J 2 bases short, with 13 bases between. Per germline, CDR1 SGHAT and CDR2 FQNNGV. CDR3 loop: CASSISTGAYEQYF. The DNA for the CDR3 is TGTGCCAGCAGCATTTCGACAGGAGCCTACGAGCAGTACTTC.

Ten or more counts support this clonotype. The chain combines TRBV7-2 with TRBJ2-7, with unresolved D. CDR1 SGHTA and CDR2 FQGNSA come from the germline V gene. The CDR3 consists of 14 residues. V lost 5 bases to trimming and J lost 2 bases, with 13 bases between them. The CDR3 spells CASSRRYSPYEQYF. CDR3 nucleotide sequence: TGTGCCAGCAGCCGAAGGTACTCCCCCTACGAGCAGTACTTC.

This clonotype was seen repeatedly, ten times or more. The rearrangement joins TRBV28 to TRBJ2-7; TRBD2 is a possible D gene (5 bases). Germline V gives CDR1 MDHEN, CDR2 SYDVKM. Trimming took off 1 base at V and 3 bases at J, with 7 bases between the two ends. This CDR3 region has 13 residues. The CDR3 protein is CASSLFRDYEQYF. The DNA for the CDR3 is TGTGCCAGCAGTTTATTTCGGGACTACGAGCAGTACTTC.

This clonotype was detected only once. The genes are TRBV6-6 and TRBJ2-1; D gene ambiguous. The germline V gene has CDR1 MNHNY and CDR2 SVGAGI (reference sequence). V lost 0 bases and J 5 bases, leaving 8 bases between the germline ends. There are 14 residues in the CDR3. The DNA of the CDR3 is TGTGCCAGCAGTTACTCGTACTACAACAATGAGCAGTTCTTC. Encoded protein: CASSYSYYNNEQFF.

Only a few counts were recorded for this clonotype. The chain uses TRBV20-1 and TRBJ2-5; TRBD2 matches at 7 bases. The CDR3 covers 14 residues. With V trimmed by 3 bases and J by 5 bases, 9 bases remained unmatched. The germline V gene encodes CDR1 DFQATT and CDR2 SNEGSKA (reference sequence). As DNA, the CDR3 is TGCAGTGCTAGGGGTGCGGGAGAGGTCGAGACCCAGTACTTC. Encoded protein: CSARGAGEVETQYF.

This clonotype was picked up many times. The CDR3 DNA is TGTGCCAGCGACGGGACTAGGTCAGAGACCCAGTACTTC. Amino acids: CASDGTRSETQYF. This chain uses TRBV2 with TRBJ2-5; 8 positions match TRBD2. Germline CDR1 and CDR2: SNHLY and FYNNEI. Trimming cost V 8 bases and J 4 bases; bases outside gene matches: 6. This CDR3 comprises 13 residues.